This entry lists 27 T cell receptor beta chains sequenced from one sample in a study of blood T cell repertoires in COVID-19. Produced via immunoSEQ multiplex PCR; TCRdb's table is partial and in-frame only. The sample holds hundreds of thousands of clones; around 91% are singletons and the top ten take 0.95% to 1.3%. The sequenced sample consisted of PBMCs or T cells enriched from blood (not recorded which). These receptor sequences come from a man aged 25 to 40 who had recovered from COVID-19.

This chain uses TRBV9 with TRBJ1-6, with a possible D match to TRBD1 (6 bases). This CDR3 has 15 residues. Trimming took 0 bases from V and 10 from J, leaving 14 bases between them. CDR1 is SGDLS and CDR2 is YYNGEE in the germline V gene. The CDR3 sequence: CASSVGQGMGSPLHF. CDR3 nucleotide sequence: TGTGCCAGCAGCGTAGGGCAGGGGATGGGGTCACCCCTCCACTTT.

The V gene is TRBV6-5, the J gene TRBJ1-2; D remains unclear. CDR1 is MNHEY and CDR2 is SVGAGI in the germline V gene. This CDR3 has 12 amino acids. The ends were cut back, 7 bases at V and 7 bases at J, with 13 bases in the middle. In DNA form, the CDR3 reads TGTGCCAGCAATTCCGTCAGGTTTGGCTACACCTTC. It is translated as CASNSVRFGYTF.

This clone was observed once. This chain uses TRBV30 with TRBJ2-7; no definite D call. CDR3 size: 13 residues. The germline CDR1 and CDR2 sequences are GTSNPN and SVGIG (reference sequence). With 1 base removed from V and 0 bases from J, the gap between germline ends came to 7 bases. CDR3 residues: CAWSGAYSYEQYF. The CDR3 DNA follows: TGTGCCTGGAGTGGGGCCTACTCCTACGAGCAGTACTTC.

This clone has only a few counts. The chain employs TRBV18 and TRBJ1-5, with 7 bases that match TRBD1. Germline loops: CDR1 KGHSH, CDR2 LQKENI. There are 16 residues in the CDR3. With 1 base clipped from V and 6 bases from J, the junction kept 9 bases outside the gene matches. The CDR3: CASSPLPTGRFQPQHF. As DNA, the CDR3 is TGTGCCAGCTCACCACTCCCGACAGGGAGGTTTCAGCCCCAGCATTTT.

V usage is TRBV18 and J usage is TRBJ1-3; TRBD1 might be the D (5 bases). Germline V gene sequence: CDR1 KGHSH, CDR2 LQKENI. The V end lost 3 bases, the J end lost 0 bases, and 12 bases lay between the germline ends. This CDR3 contains 16 residues. The CDR3 reads CASSPNRISSGNTIYF. CDR3 nucleotide sequence: TGTGCCAGCTCACCTAACAGGATTTCCTCTGGAAACACCATATATTTT.

V usage is TRBV3-1 (or the pseudogene TRBV3-2) and J usage is TRBJ2-7, with a possible D match to TRBD2 (6 bases). The V end was cut by 4 bases, the J end by 2 bases, with 21 bases between. Germline V gene lookup returns CDR1 LGHDT and CDR2 YNNKEL (reference sequence). The CDR3 sequence is 17 residues long. The CDR3 region is CASSPSGRWRGTYEQYF. The DNA for the CDR3 is TGTGCCAGCAGCCCGTCAGGGAGGTGGAGGGGAACCTACGAGCAGTACTTC.

This chain uses TRBV5-5 with TRBJ2-1; weak D call: TRBD2 (6 bases). Germline assignment: CDR1 SGHKS and CDR2 YYEKEE (reference sequence). The V end was cut by 4 bases, the J end by 2 bases, with 13 bases between. This CDR3 region has 15 residues. The CDR3 reads CASSAGTLPYNEQFF. As DNA, the CDR3 is TGTGCCAGCAGCGCCGGGACTTTGCCCTACAATGAGCAGTTCTTC.

This clone has just one count. The chain couples TRBV6-5 to TRBJ1-2; tentative D call: TRBD1 (5 bases). CDR3 length equals 15 residues. V was trimmed by 0 bases and J by 6 bases, leaving 14 bases between them. The V gene's germline CDR1 is MNHEY and CDR2 SVGAGI. The CDR3 DNA follows: TGTGCCAGCAGTTACTCGACCGACAGTCGGGATGGCTACACCTTC. It codes for CASSYSTDSRDGYTF.

CDR3 in DNA: TGCGCCAGCGGCGGACAGGGGAGCGCCGGAAACACCATATATTTT. Protein: CASGGQGSAGNTIYF. This chain joins TRBV10-2 and TRBJ1-3; 9 nucleotides agree with TRBD1. Germline values: CDR1 WSHSY, CDR2 SAAADI. The junction had 9 bases not matched to a gene; V was cut back by 8 bases and J by 4 bases. This CDR3 has 15 amino acids.

The chain joins TRBV5-1 to TRBJ2-1; 13 bases line up with TRBD2. J was trimmed by 8 bases and V by 5 bases; bases with no gene match: 7. Per the germline V gene, CDR1 is SGHRS and CDR2 is YFSETQ. The CDR3 is 15 residues long. CDR3: CASRSLAGGPDEQFF. Written as DNA, the CDR3 is TGCGCCAGCAGATCACTAGCGGGAGGGCCCGATGAGCAGTTCTTC.

This clone was picked up one time. J is TRBJ1-2 and V is TRBV14, with a possible D match to TRBD1 (5 bases). The CDR3 totals 14 residues. From germline, CDR1 is SGHDN and CDR2 FVKESK. Trimming removed 10 bases from V and 4 bases from J, with 19 bases in between. The CDR3 DNA reads TGTGCCACCCGACGACACGACAGCCTCTATGGCTACACCTTC. Its protein product is CATRRHDSLYGYTF.

DNA for the CDR3: TGTGCCAGCAGTTTATCTACACCCACTACAGGTTACACCTACGAGCAGTACTTC. It yields the protein CASSLSTPTTGYTYEQYF. The chain employs TRBV27 and TRBJ2-7, with TRBD1 as a possible D gene (5 bases). The CDR3 runs 18 residues. The germline gives CDR1 MNHEY, CDR2 SMNVEV (reference sequence). Trimming shortened V by 0 bases and J by 2 bases, and 20 bases separated the two germline ends.

As concerns this clone: Other DNA sequences from this sample encode an identical CDR3 as well. The rearrangement uses TRBV6-5 and TRBJ2-2, with 9 positions matching TRBD1. The germline gives CDR1 MNHEY, CDR2 SVGAGI. V was clipped by 5 bases and J by 5 bases; unmatched bases: 3. The CDR3 has 14 amino acids. CDR3 nucleotides: TGTGCCAGCAGTCCGGACAGGGGAACCGGGGAGCTGTTTTTT. Encoded protein: CASSPDRGTGELFF.

The chain is built from TRBV7-9 and TRBJ2-5, with a tentative D call TRBD2 (6 bases). CDR1 is SEHNR, CDR2 FQNEAQ, per germline (reference sequence). The CDR3 loop spans 13 amino acids. Trimming shortened V by 5 bases and J by 1 base, and 8 bases separated the two germline ends. The CDR3 DNA reads as TGTGCCAGCAGCCGGGACTTCCAAGAGACCCAGTACTTC. Translated, it gives CASSRDFQETQYF.

This rearrangement joins TRBV7-8 to TRBJ2-2, with 11 bases lining up with TRBD2. The CDR3 has 20 amino acids. Trimming removed 5 bases from V and 6 bases from J; junction bases left unmatched: 20. Germline V gives CDR1 SGHVS, CDR2 FQNEAQ. CDR3 nucleotide sequence: TGTGCCAGCAGCCGAGGAGGGGCTATTAGCGGGAGGGCCGGGTCCGGGGAGCTGTTTTTT. It codes for CASSRGGAISGRAGSGELFF.

This clone is a singleton in its sample. The sample contains more than one DNA sequence encoding this CDR3. The chain recombines TRBV19 with TRBJ2-1, with D maybe TRBD1 (5 bases). The ends were cut back, 2 bases at V and 7 bases at J, with 6 bases in the middle. Germline V gives CDR1 LNHDA, CDR2 SQIVND (reference sequence). This CDR3 comprises 12 residues. DNA of the CDR3: TGTGCCAGTAGTATAAGGGGTAATGAGCAGTTCTTC. Residues: CASSIRGNEQFF.

CDR3 nucleotides: TGTGCCAGCAGTGTTCAGGTCGCGAACACCGGGGAGCTGTTTTTT. Translated, it gives CASSVQVANTGELFF. The chain combines TRBV2 with TRBJ2-2, with no clear D. V was shortened by 4 bases and J by 0 bases, with 9 bases between the two germline ends. CDR3 size: 15 residues. Germline assignment: CDR1 SNHLY and CDR2 FYNNEI.

V and J are TRBV5-1 and TRBJ1-5; 11 nucleotides line up with TRBD1. CDR1 SGHRS and CDR2 YFSETQ come from the germline V gene. The CDR3 spans 16 residues. V was pared by 0 bases and J by 5 bases, with 4 bases of the junction left unmatched. The DNA of the CDR3 is TGCGCCAGCAGCTTGGAAGGGACAGGGGGAGATCAGCCCCAGCATTTT. This codes for CASSLEGTGGDQPQHF. Filled out from reference TRBV5-1 and TRBJ1-5, the complete variable domain reads KAGVTQTPRYLIKTRGQQVTLSCSPISGHRSVSWYQQTPGQGLQFLFEYFSETQRNKGNFPGRFSGRQFSNSRSEMNVSTLELGDSALYLCASSLEGTGGDQPQHFGDGTRLSIL.

The chain is built from TRBV10-3 and TRBJ2-5, with 8 positions matching TRBD1. CDR1 and CDR2 from the germline V gene are ENHRY and SYGVKD. V shed 0 bases and J 3 bases; nucleotides not matched to a gene: 6. There are 16 residues in the CDR3. The CDR3 nucleotides read TGTGCCATCAGTGAGTCTATGGAGACAGGGGAAGAGACCCAGTACTTC. This gives the protein CAISESMETGEETQYF.

The V gene is TRBV10-3, the J gene TRBJ2-7, with 10 bases lining up with TRBD2. CDR1 is ENHRY and CDR2 is SYGVKD in the germline V gene. This CDR3 comprises 13 residues. J gave up 5 bases and V 10 bases, and 8 bases lay outside the gene matches. The chain's CDR3 is CATRPAGGDEQYF. CDR3 nucleotide sequence: TGTGCCACACGCCCAGCGGGAGGGGACGAGCAGTACTTC.

J is TRBJ2-5 and V is TRBV2; the D is unclear. The length of the CDR3 is 13 residues. The V gene's germline CDR1 is SNHLY and CDR2 FYNNEI. V was shortened by 6 bases and J by 0 bases, with 8 bases between the two germline ends. CDR3 amino acids: CASSLENQETQYF. The CDR3 region has the DNA TGTGCCAGCAGCTTAGAAAACCAAGAGACCCAGTACTTC.

This clone was detected only once. Here the CDR3 reads CASSPTGVGDNEQFF. Here the CDR3 DNA reads TGTGCCAGCAGCCCTACAGGGGTAGGGGACAATGAGCAGTTCTTC. This chain links TRBV7-3 with TRBJ2-1, with TRBD1 matching 7 bases. CDR3 size: 15 residues. The trim removed 5 bases at V and 5 bases at J, leaving 9 bases unmatched. Germline assignment: CDR1 SGHTA and CDR2 FQGTGA.

The chain couples TRBV4-1 to TRBJ2-5; TRBD1 is a possible D gene (6 bases). This CDR3 has 15 residues. Germline V gene sequence: CDR1 MGHRA, CDR2 YSYEKL. Trimming pared 0 bases from V and 7 bases from J, leaving 15 bases between. CDR3 protein: CASSQDWGQTVTQYF. The CDR3 bases are TGCGCCAGCAGCCAAGATTGGGGGCAAACAGTGACCCAGTACTTC.

The genes are TRBV18 and TRBJ1-5; D is ambiguous. Trimming pared 3 bases from V and 0 bases from J, leaving 12 bases between. This CDR3 comprises 16 residues. Germline-derived CDR1 and CDR2 are KGHSH and LQKENI. The chain's CDR3 is CASSPFRMNSNQPQHF. The CDR3 DNA reads as TGTGCCAGCTCACCGTTTAGAATGAATAGCAATCAGCCCCAGCATTTT. Variable domain in full (rest from reference TRBV18 and TRBJ1-5): NAGVMQNPRHLVRRRGQEARLRCSPMKGHSHVYWYRQLPEEGLKFMVYLQKENIIDESGMPKERFSAEFPKEGPSILRIQQVVRGDSAAYFCASSPFRMNSNQPQHFGDGTRLSIL.

This chain uses TRBV10-2 with TRBJ2-1; TRBD2 matches at 13 bases. The germline CDR1 and CDR2 sequences are WSHSY and SAAADI. V trimming: 3 bases; J trimming: 5 bases; junction bases outside the gene matches: 4. CDR3 length: 16 amino acids. CDR3: CASSDGLAGVDNEQFF. The DNA of the CDR3 is TGCGCCAGCAGTGACGGACTAGCGGGAGTTGACAATGAGCAGTTCTTC.

J is TRBJ1-5 and V is TRBV18; maybe TRBD1 (6 bases). The CDR3 length is 14 residues. In germline, CDR1 is KGHSH, CDR2 LQKENI. V gave up 6 bases and J gave up 6 bases, with 15 bases separating them. CDR3 region: CASSLTGGRQPQHF. CDR3 DNA: TGTGCCAGCTCCCTAACGGGGGGGCGTCAGCCCCAGCATTTT.

The gene calls are TRBV24-1 and TRBJ2-1, with 9 bases fitting TRBD1. The germline V gene has CDR1 KGHDR and CDR2 SFDVKD. V trimming: 1 base; J trimming: 0 bases; junction bases outside the gene matches: 3. The CDR3 length is 17 residues. CDR3 coding DNA: TGTGCCACCAGTGATTTACCGACAGGGGGCTCCTACAATGAGCAGTTCTTC. Translation gives CATSDLPTGGSYNEQFF.